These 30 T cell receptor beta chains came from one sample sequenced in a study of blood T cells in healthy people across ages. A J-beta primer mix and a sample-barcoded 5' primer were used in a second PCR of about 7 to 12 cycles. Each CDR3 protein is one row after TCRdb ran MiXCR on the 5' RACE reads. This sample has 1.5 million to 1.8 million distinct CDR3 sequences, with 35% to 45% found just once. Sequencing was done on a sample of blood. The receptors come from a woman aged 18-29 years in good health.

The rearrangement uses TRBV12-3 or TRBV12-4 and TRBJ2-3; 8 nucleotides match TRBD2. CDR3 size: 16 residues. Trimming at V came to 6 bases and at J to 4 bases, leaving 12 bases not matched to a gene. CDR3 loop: CASRPRGGIMADTQYF. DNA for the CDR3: TGTGCCAGCAGACCCCGGGGGGGGATAATGGCAGATACGCAGTATTTT.

The CDR3 bases are TGCGCCAGCAGCTTGGCTCCCGGATCGCCCTACGAGCAGTACTTC. Its protein is CASSLAPGSPYEQYF. The chain is built from TRBV5-1 and TRBJ2-7; D is undetermined. Trimming took off 0 bases at V and 2 bases at J, with 12 bases between the two ends. The CDR3 is made up of 15 amino acids. Germline assignment: CDR1 SGHRS and CDR2 YFSETQ.

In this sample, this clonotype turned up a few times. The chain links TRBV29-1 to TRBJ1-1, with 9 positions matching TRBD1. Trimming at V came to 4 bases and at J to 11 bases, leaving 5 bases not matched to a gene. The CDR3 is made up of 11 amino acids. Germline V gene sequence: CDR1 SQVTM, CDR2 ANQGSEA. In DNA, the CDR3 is TGCAGCGTTGTGGGACAGGGCGTCGCTTTCTTT. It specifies CSVVGQGVAFF.

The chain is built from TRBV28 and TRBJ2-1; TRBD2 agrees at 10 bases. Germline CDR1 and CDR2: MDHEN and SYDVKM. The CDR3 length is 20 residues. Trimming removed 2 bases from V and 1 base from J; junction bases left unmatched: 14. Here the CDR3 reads CASSLGLAGDLSRSYNEQFF. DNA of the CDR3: TGTGCCAGCAGTTTAGGTCTAGCGGGAGATCTCTCGAGGTCCTACAATGAGCAGTTCTTC.

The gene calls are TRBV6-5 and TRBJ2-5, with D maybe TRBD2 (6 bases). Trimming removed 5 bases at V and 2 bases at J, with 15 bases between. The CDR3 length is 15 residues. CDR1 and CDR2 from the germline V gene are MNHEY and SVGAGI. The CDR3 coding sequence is TGTGCCAGCAGTAAGCTAGCGTCACGGCAAGAGACCCAGTACTTC. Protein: CASSKLASRQETQYF.

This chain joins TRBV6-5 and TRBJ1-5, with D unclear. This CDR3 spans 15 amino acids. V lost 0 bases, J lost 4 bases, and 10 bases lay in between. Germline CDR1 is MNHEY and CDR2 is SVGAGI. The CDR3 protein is CASSYSRLGNQPQHF. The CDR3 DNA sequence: TGTGCCAGCAGTTACTCGAGGCTTGGGAATCAGCCCCAGCATTTT.

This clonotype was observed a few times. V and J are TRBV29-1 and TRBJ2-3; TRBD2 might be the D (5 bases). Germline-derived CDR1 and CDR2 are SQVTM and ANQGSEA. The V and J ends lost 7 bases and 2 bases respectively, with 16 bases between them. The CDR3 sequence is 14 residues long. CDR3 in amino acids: CSASPGWATDTQYF. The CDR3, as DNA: TGCAGCGCTAGCCCGGGTTGGGCCACAGATACGCAGTATTTT.

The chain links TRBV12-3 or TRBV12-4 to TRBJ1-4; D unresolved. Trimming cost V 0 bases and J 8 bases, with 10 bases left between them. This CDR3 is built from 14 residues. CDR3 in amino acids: CASSLAAGSEKLFF. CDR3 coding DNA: TGTGCCAGCAGTTTAGCGGCAGGAAGCGAAAAACTGTTTTTT.

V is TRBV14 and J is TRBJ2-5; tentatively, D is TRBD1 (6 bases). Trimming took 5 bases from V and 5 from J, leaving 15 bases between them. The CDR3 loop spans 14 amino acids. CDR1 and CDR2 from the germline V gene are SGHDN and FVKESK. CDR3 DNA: TGTGCCAGCAGCATGCAGGGGCTGGGCGAGACCCAGTACTTC. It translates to CASSMQGLGETQYF.

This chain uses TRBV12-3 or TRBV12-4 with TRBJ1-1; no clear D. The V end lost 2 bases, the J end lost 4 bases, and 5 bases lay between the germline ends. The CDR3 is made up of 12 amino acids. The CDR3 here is CASSLYSTEAFF. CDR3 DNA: TGTGCCAGCAGTTTATATAGCACTGAAGCTTTCTTT.

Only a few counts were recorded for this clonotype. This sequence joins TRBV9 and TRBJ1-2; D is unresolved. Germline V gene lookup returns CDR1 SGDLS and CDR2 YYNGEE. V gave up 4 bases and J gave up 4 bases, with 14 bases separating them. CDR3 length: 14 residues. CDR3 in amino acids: CASSPLGLRYGYTF. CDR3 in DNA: TGTGCCAGCAGCCCCCTGGGCTTACGCTATGGCTACACCTTC.

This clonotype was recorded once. The CDR3 sequence is CSASPQRGATYEQYF. The DNA of the CDR3 is TGCAGTGCTAGCCCCCAGCGGGGGGCCACCTACGAGCAGTACTTC. This chain links TRBV20-1 with TRBJ2-7; the match to TRBD2 covers 9 bases. This CDR3 has 15 amino acids. CDR1 and CDR2 from the germline V gene are DFQATT and SNEGSKA (reference sequence). J was trimmed by 2 bases and V by 3 bases; bases with no gene match: 8.

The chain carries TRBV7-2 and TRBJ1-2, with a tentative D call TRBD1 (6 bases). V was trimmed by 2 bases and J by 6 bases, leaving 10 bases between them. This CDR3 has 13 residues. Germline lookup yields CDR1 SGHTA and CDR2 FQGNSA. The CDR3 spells CASSLTGYDGYTF. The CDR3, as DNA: TGTGCCAGCAGCTTAACAGGGTACGATGGCTACACCTTC.

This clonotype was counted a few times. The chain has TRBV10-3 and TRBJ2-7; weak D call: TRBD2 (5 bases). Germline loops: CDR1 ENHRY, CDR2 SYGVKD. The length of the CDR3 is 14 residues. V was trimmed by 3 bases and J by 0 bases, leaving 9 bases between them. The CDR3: CAISDPGYSYEQYF. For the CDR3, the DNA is TGTGCCATCAGTGATCCGGGATACTCCTACGAGCAGTACTTC.

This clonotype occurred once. The CDR3, as DNA: TGTGCCAGCAGTTTAAATGGCAGGGAGGATGGCTACACCTTC. It encodes CASSLNGREDGYTF. The V gene is TRBV12-3 or TRBV12-4, the J gene TRBJ1-2, with D possibly matching TRBD1 (5 bases). With 2 bases removed from V and 6 bases from J, the gap between germline ends came to 13 bases. The CDR3 sequence is 14 residues long.

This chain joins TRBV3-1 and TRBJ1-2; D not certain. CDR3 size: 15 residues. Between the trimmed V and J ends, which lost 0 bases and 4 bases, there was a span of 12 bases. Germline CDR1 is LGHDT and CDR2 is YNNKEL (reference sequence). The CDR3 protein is CASSQDRADLYGYTF. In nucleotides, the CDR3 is TGTGCCAGCAGCCAAGATAGGGCAGATCTCTATGGCTACACCTTC.

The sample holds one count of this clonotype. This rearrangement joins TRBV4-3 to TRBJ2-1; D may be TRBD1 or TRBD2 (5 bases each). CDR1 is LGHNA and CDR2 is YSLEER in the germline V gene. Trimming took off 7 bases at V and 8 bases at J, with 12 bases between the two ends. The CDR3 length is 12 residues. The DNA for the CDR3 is TGCGCCAGCATCCATTCGGGACATGAGCAGTTCTTC. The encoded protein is CASIHSGHEQFF.

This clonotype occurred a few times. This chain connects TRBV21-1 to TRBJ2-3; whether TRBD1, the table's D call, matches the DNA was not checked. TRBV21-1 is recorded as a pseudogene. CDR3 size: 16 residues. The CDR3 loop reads CASSKGGRGSTDTQYF. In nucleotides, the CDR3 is TGTGCCAGCAGCAAAGGTGGCAGGGGGAGCACAGATACGCAGTATTTT.

The DNA for the CDR3 is TGTGCCAGCAGTTACGGTCCTGGGAGCTCCTACGAGCAGTACTTC. This translates into CASSYGPGSSYEQYF. The chain couples TRBV6-5 to TRBJ2-7, with D tentatively TRBD2 (5 bases). V lost 2 bases, J lost 0 bases, and 11 bases lay in between. The CDR3 spans 15 residues. Germline lookup yields CDR1 MNHEY and CDR2 SVGAGI.

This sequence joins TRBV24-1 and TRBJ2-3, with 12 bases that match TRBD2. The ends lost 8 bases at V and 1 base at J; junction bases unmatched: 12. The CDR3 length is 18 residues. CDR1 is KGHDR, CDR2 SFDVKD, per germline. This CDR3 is CATMPGLAGPLGTDTQYF. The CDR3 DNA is TGTGCCACCATGCCGGGACTAGCGGGTCCCCTCGGCACAGATACGCAGTATTTT.

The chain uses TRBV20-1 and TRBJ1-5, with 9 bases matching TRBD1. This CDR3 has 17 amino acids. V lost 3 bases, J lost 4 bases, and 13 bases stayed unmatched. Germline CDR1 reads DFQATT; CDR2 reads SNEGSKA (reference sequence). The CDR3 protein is CSARARDRVSANQPQHF. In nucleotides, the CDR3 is TGCAGTGCTAGGGCGAGGGACAGGGTTAGCGCTAATCAGCCCCAGCATTTT.

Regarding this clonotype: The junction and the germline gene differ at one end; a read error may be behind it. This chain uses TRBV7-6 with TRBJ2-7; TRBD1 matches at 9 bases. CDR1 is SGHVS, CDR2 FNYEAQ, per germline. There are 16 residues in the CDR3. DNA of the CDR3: TGTGCCAGCAGCTTAGCAGGTACAGGGGGCCTGTACGGGCAGTACTTC. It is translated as CASSLAGTGGLYGQYF.

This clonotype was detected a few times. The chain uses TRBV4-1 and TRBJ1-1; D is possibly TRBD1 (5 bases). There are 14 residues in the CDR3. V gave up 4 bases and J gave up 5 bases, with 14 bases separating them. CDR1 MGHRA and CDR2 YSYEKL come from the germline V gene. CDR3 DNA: TGCGCCAGCAGCCCCGGGGGAGGGCTGACTGAAGCTTTCTTT. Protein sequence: CASSPGGGLTEAFF.

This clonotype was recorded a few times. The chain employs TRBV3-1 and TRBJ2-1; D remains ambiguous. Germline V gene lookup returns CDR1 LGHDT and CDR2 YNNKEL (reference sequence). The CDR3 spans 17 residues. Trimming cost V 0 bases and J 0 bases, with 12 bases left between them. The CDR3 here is CASSQDAPGLSYNEQFF. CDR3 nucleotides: TGTGCCAGCAGCCAAGATGCTCCTGGGCTCTCCTACAATGAGCAGTTCTTC.

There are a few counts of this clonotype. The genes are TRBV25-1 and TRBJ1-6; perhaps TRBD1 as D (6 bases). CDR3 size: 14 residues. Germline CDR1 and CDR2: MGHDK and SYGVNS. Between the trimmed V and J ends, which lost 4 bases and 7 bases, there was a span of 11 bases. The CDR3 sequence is CASSAATGNSPLHF. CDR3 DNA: TGTGCCAGCAGTGCCGCCACAGGGAATTCACCCCTCCACTTT.

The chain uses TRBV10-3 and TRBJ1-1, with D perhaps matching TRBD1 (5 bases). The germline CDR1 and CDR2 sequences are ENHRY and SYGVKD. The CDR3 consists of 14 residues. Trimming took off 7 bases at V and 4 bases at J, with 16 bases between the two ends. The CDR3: CAITVGAAGTEAFF. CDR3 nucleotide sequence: TGTGCCATCACGGTTGGGGCTGCGGGCACTGAAGCTTTCTTT.

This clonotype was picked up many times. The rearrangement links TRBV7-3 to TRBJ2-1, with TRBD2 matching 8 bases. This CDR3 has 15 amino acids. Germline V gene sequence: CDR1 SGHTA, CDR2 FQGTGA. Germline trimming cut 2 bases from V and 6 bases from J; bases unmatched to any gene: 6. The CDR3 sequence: CASSLRLAGLNEQFF. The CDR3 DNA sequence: TGTGCCAGCAGCTTACGTCTAGCGGGCCTCAATGAGCAGTTCTTC.

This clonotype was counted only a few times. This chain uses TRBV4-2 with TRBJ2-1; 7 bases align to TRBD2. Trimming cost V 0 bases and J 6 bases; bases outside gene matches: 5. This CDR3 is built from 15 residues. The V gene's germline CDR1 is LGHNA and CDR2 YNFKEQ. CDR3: CASSQDYLAANEQFF. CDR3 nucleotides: TGTGCCAGCAGCCAAGATTACCTAGCGGCCAATGAGCAGTTCTTC.

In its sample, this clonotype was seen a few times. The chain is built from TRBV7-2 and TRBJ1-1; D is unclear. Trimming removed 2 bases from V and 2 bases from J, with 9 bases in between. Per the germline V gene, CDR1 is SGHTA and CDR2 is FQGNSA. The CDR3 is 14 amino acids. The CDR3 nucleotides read TGTGCCAGCAGCTTACTCCTGATAAACACTGAAGCTTTCTTT. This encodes CASSLLLINTEAFF.

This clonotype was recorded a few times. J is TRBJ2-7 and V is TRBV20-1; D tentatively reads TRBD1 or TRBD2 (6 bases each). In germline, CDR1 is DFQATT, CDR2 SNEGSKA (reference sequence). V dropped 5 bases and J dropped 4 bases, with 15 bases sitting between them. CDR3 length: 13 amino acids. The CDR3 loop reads CSAQVRGRYEQYF. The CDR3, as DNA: TGCAGTGCTCAAGTAAGGGGGAGGTACGAGCAGTACTTC.